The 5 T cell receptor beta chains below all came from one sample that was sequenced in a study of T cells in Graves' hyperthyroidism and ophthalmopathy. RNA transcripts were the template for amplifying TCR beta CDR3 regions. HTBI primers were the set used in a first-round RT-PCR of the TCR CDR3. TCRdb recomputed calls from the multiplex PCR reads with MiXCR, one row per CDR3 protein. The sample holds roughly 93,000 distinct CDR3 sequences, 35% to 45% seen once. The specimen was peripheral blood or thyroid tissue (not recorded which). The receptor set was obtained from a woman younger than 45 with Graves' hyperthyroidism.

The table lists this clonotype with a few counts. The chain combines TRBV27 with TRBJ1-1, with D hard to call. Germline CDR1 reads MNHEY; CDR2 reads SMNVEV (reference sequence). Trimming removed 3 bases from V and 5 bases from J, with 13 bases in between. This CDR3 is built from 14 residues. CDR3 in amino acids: CASSFEGSSTEAFF. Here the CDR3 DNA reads TGTGCCAGCAGTTTTGAGGGAAGCAGTACTGAAGCTTTCTTT.

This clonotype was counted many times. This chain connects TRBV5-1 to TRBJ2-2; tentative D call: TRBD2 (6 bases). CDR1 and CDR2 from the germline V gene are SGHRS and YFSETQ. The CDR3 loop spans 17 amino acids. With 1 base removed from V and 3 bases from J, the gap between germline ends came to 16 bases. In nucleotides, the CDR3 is TGCGCCAGCAGCTTGCTTGCCGGTGCGGGGTACACCGGGGAGCTGTTTTTT. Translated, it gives CASSLLAGAGYTGELFF.

The CDR3 nucleotides are TGCAGTGCTCAATCCCCCTTGGGACTAGCGGGAGGGGTCAATGAGCAGTTCTTC. It is translated as CSAQSPLGLAGGVNEQFF. The rearrangement joins TRBV20-1 to TRBJ2-7, with 16 nucleotides matching TRBD2. The end of the DNA fits TRBJ2-1 better, so the J call may be wrong. Looked up from germline, CDR1 is DFQATT and CDR2 is SNEGSKA (reference sequence). This CDR3 comprises 18 residues.

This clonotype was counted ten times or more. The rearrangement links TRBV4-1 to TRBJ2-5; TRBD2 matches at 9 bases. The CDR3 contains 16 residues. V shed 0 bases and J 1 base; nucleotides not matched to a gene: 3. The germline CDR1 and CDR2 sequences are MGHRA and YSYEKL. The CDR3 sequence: CASSQDQTSGQETQYF. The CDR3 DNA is TGCGCCAGCAGCCAAGATCAGACTAGCGGCCAAGAGACCCAGTACTTC.

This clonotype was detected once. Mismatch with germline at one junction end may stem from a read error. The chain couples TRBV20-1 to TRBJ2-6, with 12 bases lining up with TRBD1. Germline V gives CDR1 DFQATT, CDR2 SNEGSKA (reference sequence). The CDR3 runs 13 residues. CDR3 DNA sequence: TGCAGTTCGAAGGGGGGACAGGGGGCACTAGAAGCTTTC. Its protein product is CSSKGGQGALEAF.